The 31 T cell receptor beta chains given below trace back to one sample, sequenced in a study of CD8+ T cells in alopecia areata. The authors extracted RNA and reverse transcribed it into cDNA as the sequencing template. Data came from immunoSEQ multiplex PCR; TCRdb stores just in-frame clones and leaves some out. Of about 150,000 clones listed, roughly 50% were seen once; the top ten hold more than 6.5%. The specimen was CD4+ T cells sorted from blood. Receptors originate from a human donor with alopecia areata.

This clone occurred a few times. The V and J genes are TRBV29-1 and TRBJ1-4, with D unresolved. There are 14 residues in the CDR3. CDR1 is SQVTM and CDR2 is ANQGSEA in the germline V gene. V lost 6 bases to trimming and J lost 3 bases, with 14 bases between them. CDR3 in DNA: TGCAGCGTGAAAACGGCCGAGCCTAATGAAAAACTGTTTTTT. This sequence encodes CSVKTAEPNEKLFF.

This rearrangement joins TRBV4-1 to TRBJ1-1, with unresolved D. The CDR3 loop spans 12 amino acids. From germline, CDR1 is MGHRA and CDR2 YSYEKL. V lost 4 bases to trimming and J lost 7 bases, with 10 bases between them. The CDR3 protein is CASSPGRGEAFF. CDR3 DNA sequence: TGCGCCAGCAGCCCCGGGAGAGGTGAAGCTTTCTTT.

V and J are TRBV5-1 and TRBJ2-2, with a possible D match to TRBD1 (6 bases). The CDR3 is made up of 14 amino acids. Trimming took 2 bases from V and 6 from J, leaving 11 bases between them. CDR1 SGHRS and CDR2 YFSETQ come from the germline V gene. This CDR3 reads CASSFQQGSGELFF. In DNA form, the CDR3 reads TGCGCCAGCAGCTTTCAACAGGGTTCCGGGGAGCTGTTTTTT.

V and J are TRBV7-3 and TRBJ2-2; D may be TRBD1 or TRBD2 (5 bases each). V was shortened by 5 bases and J by 1 base, with 11 bases between the two germline ends. Germline values: CDR1 SGHTA, CDR2 FQGTGA. The CDR3 loop spans 15 amino acids. The CDR3 bases are TGTGCCAGCAGCCCAGGGACGTTGAACACCGGGGAGCTGTTTTTT. Translating it yields CASSPGTLNTGELFF.

The chain couples TRBV29-1 to TRBJ2-1, with 8 bases matching TRBD1. CDR1 is SQVTM, CDR2 ANQGSEA, per germline. The junction had 8 bases not matched to a gene; V was cut back by 8 bases and J by 8 bases. The CDR3 runs to 12 residues. The CDR3 region is CSTGQGRDEQFF. The CDR3 bases are TGCAGCACAGGACAGGGAAGGGATGAGCAGTTCTTC.

The chain links TRBV5-1 to TRBJ1-2; D is unclear. This CDR3 comprises 15 residues. Trimming took off 0 bases at V and 5 bases at J, with 14 bases between the two ends. Germline V gene sequence: CDR1 SGHRS, CDR2 YFSETQ. The chain's CDR3 is CASSLAPGPDYGYTF. The CDR3 DNA reads TGCGCCAGCAGCTTGGCACCGGGCCCAGATTATGGCTACACCTTC.

This clone was recorded a few times. The genes are TRBV5-1 and TRBJ2-2; 12 bases are shared with TRBD2. J was trimmed by 7 bases and V by 4 bases; bases with no gene match: 5. Per germline, CDR1 SGHRS and CDR2 YFSETQ. The CDR3 extends over 15 amino acids. The CDR3 loop is CASSPTSGSIGELFF. CDR3 DNA: TGCGCCAGCAGCCCGACTAGCGGGAGTATCGGGGAGCTGTTTTTT. The full variable domain, completed using reference TRBV5-1 and TRBJ2-2, is KAGVTQTPRYLIKTRGQQVTLSCSPISGHRSVSWYQQTPGQGLQFLFEYFSETQRNKGNFPGRFSGRQFSNSRSEMNVSTLELGDSALYLCASSPTSGSIGELFFGEGSRLTVL.

The chain is built from TRBV15 and TRBJ2-6; 12 nucleotides agree with TRBD2. Germline V lookup: CDR1 LNHNV, CDR2 YYDKDF (reference sequence). This CDR3 has 18 residues. The V segment lost 2 bases and the J segment 3 bases; nucleotides outside the gene matches: 5. The CDR3 protein is CATSRSLAGGSGANVLTF. As DNA, the CDR3 is TGTGCCACCAGCAGATCACTAGCGGGAGGAAGTGGGGCCAACGTCCTGACTTTC.

This clone has more than one count but fewer than ten. V and J are TRBV7-3 and TRBJ1-5; D uncertain. V lost 1 base to trimming and J lost 4 bases, with 5 bases between them. Germline V gene data show CDR1 as SGHTA and CDR2 as FQGTGA. The CDR3 consists of 13 residues. CDR3 in amino acids: CASSLRGNQPQHF. DNA for the CDR3: TGTGCCAGCAGCTTAAGAGGGAATCAGCCCCAGCATTTT.

This clone was observed a handful of times. V is TRBV11-2 and J is TRBJ1-1; D gene uncertain. The CDR3 length is 14 residues. Trimming cost V 2 bases and J 0 bases, with 7 bases left between them. Germline CDR1 reads SGHAT; CDR2 reads FQNNGV. CDR3 in amino acids: CASSLNYMNTEAFF. The CDR3, as DNA: TGTGCCAGCAGCTTAAATTACATGAACACTGAAGCTTTCTTT.

This rearrangement joins TRBV28 to TRBJ1-2, with D uncertain. The CDR3 has 12 residues. CDR1 is MDHEN, CDR2 SYDVKM, per germline. V lost 4 bases and J lost 6, with 9 bases in between. The CDR3 coding sequence is TGTGCCAGCAGTTCGACCGGGGATGGCTACACCTTC. Translating it yields CASSSTGDGYTF.

This clone was counted between two and nine times. The chain couples TRBV29-1 to TRBJ2-1, with 13 positions matching TRBD2. This CDR3 contains 17 residues. V shed 7 bases and J 0 bases; nucleotides not matched to a gene: 9. Germline V gives CDR1 SQVTM, CDR2 ANQGSEA. CDR3 sequence: CSAWTSGRMGSYNEQFF. As DNA, the CDR3 is TGCAGCGCGTGGACTAGCGGGAGAATGGGCTCCTACAATGAGCAGTTCTTC.

This chain connects TRBV15 to TRBJ2-3; D not resolved. The CDR3 has 12 residues. Trimming shortened V by 0 bases and J by 7 bases, and 5 bases separated the two germline ends. CDR1 LNHNV and CDR2 YYDKDF come from the germline V gene (reference sequence). In nucleotides, the CDR3 is TGTGCCACCAGCAGAGATATGAATACGCAGTATTTT. The encoded protein is CATSRDMNTQYF.

In nucleotides, the CDR3 is TGTGCCAGCAGTTACTCAAGTGCGGGAGGGCCGAGGGAGCAGTACTTC. Its protein is CASSYSSAGGPREQYF. This chain joins TRBV6-5 and TRBJ2-7; 9 nucleotides align to TRBD2. The CDR3 contains 16 residues. The trim removed 0 bases at V and 7 bases at J, leaving 10 bases unmatched. Germline loops: CDR1 MNHEY, CDR2 SVGAGI.

The chain is built from TRBV4-1 and TRBJ2-3; D might be TRBD2 (5 bases). CDR1 and CDR2 from the germline V gene are MGHRA and YSYEKL. V lost 4 bases and J 3 bases, leaving 20 bases between the germline ends. The CDR3 runs 17 residues. CDR3 in amino acids: CASSPASLLVSTDTQYF. CDR3 in DNA: TGCGCCAGCAGCCCCGCCTCCTTACTAGTGTCGACAGATACGCAGTATTTT.

The CDR3 reads CASSQTLPNEQFF. The CDR3 DNA reads TGTGCCAGCAGCCAAACCCTACCCAATGAGCAGTTCTTC. The chain recombines TRBV11-2 with TRBJ2-1, with D hard to call. The germline gives CDR1 SGHAT, CDR2 FQNNGV. CDR3 size: 13 residues. Between the trimmed V and J ends, which lost 5 bases and 6 bases, there was a span of 11 bases. The variable domain in full, with the rest retrieved from reference TRBV11-2 and TRBJ2-1, is EAGVAQSPRYKIIEKRQSVAFWCNPISGHATLYWYQQILGQGPKLLIQFQNNGVVDDSQLPKDRFSAERLKGVDSTLKIQPAKLEDSAVYLCASSQTLPNEQFFGPGTRLTVL.

This clone is medium-sized. This sequence joins TRBV19 and TRBJ2-7; D call uncertain. This CDR3 comprises 13 residues. Per the germline V gene, CDR1 is LNHDA and CDR2 is SQIVND (reference sequence). V was clipped by 11 bases and J by 3 bases, with 17 bases between them. The chain's CDR3 is CAASTVAGYEQYF. The CDR3 region has the DNA TGTGCCGCCAGTACGGTCGCAGGCTACGAGCAGTACTTC.

This clone was detected only a few times. The CDR3 coding sequence is TGCAGCGTCCGCGGTAAGGTGTCCACAAGCACAGATACGCAGTATTTT. It yields the protein CSVRGKVSTSTDTQYF. The chain has TRBV29-1 and TRBJ2-3; no firm D call. Germline assignment: CDR1 SQVTM and CDR2 ANQGSEA. Deletions cut 6 bases from V and 0 bases from J, with 19 bases between. CDR3 size: 16 residues.

This chain connects TRBV5-1 to TRBJ2-2; no clear D gene. The CDR3 consists of 15 residues. Deletions cut 0 bases from V and 0 bases from J, with 6 bases between. The germline V gene encodes CDR1 SGHRS and CDR2 YFSETQ. CDR3 DNA: TGCGCCAGCAGCTTGGGGCGGTCGAACACCGGGGAGCTGTTTTTT. It yields the protein CASSLGRSNTGELFF.

This chain connects TRBV9 to TRBJ2-2, with TRBD1 matching 8 bases. CDR3 length equals 17 residues. Losses at the gene ends were 0 bases for V and 1 base for J; bases not matched to a gene: 5. The germline CDR1 and CDR2 sequences are SGDLS and YYNGEE. The CDR3 reads CASSVAPGGLNTGELFF. The CDR3 DNA sequence: TGTGCCAGCAGCGTAGCCCCAGGGGGCTTGAACACCGGGGAGCTGTTTTTT.

The sample holds a few counts of this clone. The chain uses TRBV28 and TRBJ1-1, with D tentatively TRBD1 (6 bases). Germline V lookup: CDR1 MDHEN, CDR2 SYDVKM. V was trimmed by 6 bases and J by 10 bases, leaving 15 bases between them. The CDR3 runs to 12 residues. CDR3 loop: CASSQFQGPAFF. As DNA, the CDR3 is TGTGCCAGCAGCCAATTCCAGGGGCCAGCTTTCTTT. The variable domain in full, with the rest retrieved from reference TRBV28 and TRBJ1-1, is DVKVTQSSRYLVKRTGEKVFLECVQDMDHENMFWYRQDPGLGLRLIYFSYDVKMKEKGDIPEGYSVSREKKERFSLILESASTNQTSMYLCASSQFQGPAFFGQGTRLTVV.

This clone has just one count. V is TRBV2 and J is TRBJ2-5; 11 positions match TRBD2. The germline V gene encodes CDR1 SNHLY and CDR2 FYNNEI. V lost 7 bases, J lost 5 bases, and 21 bases stayed unmatched. The CDR3 covers 19 residues. The CDR3 sequence: CASMGVDRLAGILRETQYF. CDR3 sequence (DNA): TGTGCCAGCATGGGGGTGGACAGACTAGCGGGGATCCTGAGGGAGACCCAGTACTTC.

V gene TRBV7-2 combines with J gene TRBJ2-1, with D possibly TRBD2 on 5 matching bases. The CDR3 consists of 13 residues. Germline CDR1 SGHTA, CDR2 FQGNSA. With 2 bases removed from V and 10 bases from J, the gap between germline ends came to 12 bases. In DNA form, the CDR3 reads TGTGCCAGCAGCTTAATGGGAGTCGGGGAGCAGTTCTTC. Amino acid sequence: CASSLMGVGEQFF. Based on the CDR3 plus reference TRBV7-2 and TRBJ2-1, the full variable domain is GAGVSQSPSNKVTEKGKDVELRCDPISGHTALYWYRQSLGQGLEFLIYFQGNSAPDKSGLPSDRFSAERTGGSVSTLTIQRTQQEDSAVYLCASSLMGVGEQFFGPGTRLTVL.

The V and J genes are TRBV27 and TRBJ2-6, with TRBD1 identical over 9 bases. Looked up from germline, CDR1 is MNHEY and CDR2 is SMNVEV (reference sequence). Trimming removed 2 bases from V and 2 bases from J; junction bases left unmatched: 10. The CDR3 contains 19 residues. For the CDR3, the DNA is TGTGCCAGCAGTTTACTGTACAGGGGGCGAGAAGCTGGGGCCAACGTCCTGACTTTC. Residues: CASSLLYRGREAGANVLTF.

The chain links TRBV6-5 to TRBJ2-7, with 7 positions matching TRBD2. V trimming: 8 bases; J trimming: 3 bases; junction bases outside the gene matches: 10. Germline loops: CDR1 MNHEY, CDR2 SVGAGI. CDR3 size: 14 residues. CDR3 DNA sequence: TGTGCCAGCTCACTCGGCGGGAGTAACTACGAGCAGTACTTC. Protein: CASSLGGSNYEQYF.

The chain joins TRBV6-5 to TRBJ2-7; the match to TRBD1 covers 9 bases. V dropped 0 bases and J dropped 3; count of bases not matched to a gene: 0. The germline gives CDR1 MNHEY, CDR2 SVGAGI. The CDR3 length is 14 residues. CDR3: CASSYSTGGYEQYF. DNA for the CDR3: TGTGCCAGCAGTTACTCGACAGGGGGCTACGAGCAGTACTTC.

The chain combines TRBV6-1 with TRBJ1-2; a possible D gene is TRBD1 (5 bases). The length of the CDR3 is 15 residues. V was cut by 3 bases and J by 4 bases, with 15 bases left in between. Per the germline V gene, CDR1 is MNHNS and CDR2 is SASEGT. CDR3 loop: CASSDVAGTLYGYTF. In DNA form, the CDR3 reads TGTGCCAGCAGTGACGTGGCAGGGACCCTCTATGGCTACACCTTC.

This sequence joins TRBV4-2 and TRBJ2-5; possible D gene TRBD1, 6 bases. There are 16 residues in the CDR3. Germline V gives CDR1 LGHNA, CDR2 YNFKEQ. V was shortened by 1 base and J by 0 bases, with 12 bases between the two germline ends. The CDR3 bases are TGTGCCAGCAGCCAAGTGCGGACAGAGTACCAAGAGACCCAGTACTTC. Translation gives CASSQVRTEYQETQYF.

V gene TRBV29-1 combines with J gene TRBJ2-7, with D possibly being TRBD1 (6 bases). CDR3 length: 15 amino acids. Germline V CDR1 and CDR2: SQVTM, ANQGSEA. Trimming shortened V by 4 bases and J by 4 bases, and 20 bases separated the two germline ends. The CDR3 protein is CSVGTGHVKDYEQYF. The CDR3 coding sequence is TGCAGCGTTGGAACGGGACATGTTAAGGATTACGAGCAGTACTTC.

The chain has TRBV15 and TRBJ1-1; a weak D match, TRBD1 (5 bases). Germline V lookup: CDR1 LNHNV, CDR2 YYDKDF (reference sequence). Trimming cost V 1 base and J 0 bases, with 6 bases left between them. This CDR3 region has 14 residues. The CDR3 sequence: CATSRVTVNTEAFF. The DNA for the CDR3 is TGTGCCACCAGCAGAGTGACAGTGAACACTGAAGCTTTCTTT.

The chain employs TRBV29-1 and TRBJ1-2, with D uncertain. V was clipped by 4 bases and J by 6 bases, with 18 bases between them. CDR1 and CDR2 (germline): SQVTM, ANQGSEA. The CDR3 runs 14 residues. CDR3 DNA: TGCAGCGTTGTAAGGCGGACGCCACAAAATGGCTACACCTTC. It codes for CSVVRRTPQNGYTF.